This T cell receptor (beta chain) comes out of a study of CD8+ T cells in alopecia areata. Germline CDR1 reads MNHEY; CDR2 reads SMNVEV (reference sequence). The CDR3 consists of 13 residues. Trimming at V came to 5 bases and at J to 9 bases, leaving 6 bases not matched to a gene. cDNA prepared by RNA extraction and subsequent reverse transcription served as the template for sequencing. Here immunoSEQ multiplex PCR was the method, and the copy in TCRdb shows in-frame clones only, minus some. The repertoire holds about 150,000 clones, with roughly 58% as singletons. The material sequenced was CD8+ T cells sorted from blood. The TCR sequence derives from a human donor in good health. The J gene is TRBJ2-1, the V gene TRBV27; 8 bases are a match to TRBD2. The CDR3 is CASSPGTRSEQFF. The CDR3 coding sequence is TGTGCCAGCAGTCCCGGGACTAGAAGTGAGCAGTTCTTC.